The rows below give T cell receptor beta chains drawn from one sample of a study of regulatory T cells in long-lasting Graves disease. TCRdb passed the multiplex PCR reads through MiXCR, listing each CDR3 protein once. The sample has roughly 500,000 distinct CDR3 sequences, around 13% seen once. The sample was also reused in another study, on T cells in Graves' hyperthyroidism and ophthalmopathy.

Sequences were derived from peripheral blood mononuclear cells (PBMCs), sampled at new diagnosis, from a patient treated with antithyroid drugs. These receptor sequences come from a woman aged 50 to 60 with Graves disease. CDR3s include the opening cysteine and the closing phenylalanine or tryptophan. D genes are given only for firm matches. Only part of the rows carry a size: once, few, many, or a class if the clone is expanded.

clone_size cdr3_length d_call j_call v_call cdr3_aa cdr3_nt
NA 14 NA TRBJ1-5 TRBV6-1 CASSARTDNQPQHF TGTGCCAGCAGTGCAAGGACGGATAATCAGCCCCAGCATTTT
many 15 NA TRBJ2-1 TRBV20-1 CSARDRAWGYNEQFF TGCAGTGCTAGAGACAGGGCATGGGGCTACAATGAGCAGTTCTTC
many 16 TRBD1 TRBJ2-7 TRBV18 CASSPPTGGGLYEQYF TGTGCCAGCTCACCACCTACAGGGGGTGGTCTCTACGAGCAGTACTTC
NA 15 TRBD2 TRBJ2-5 TRBV20-1 CSAKSPVVAGGEQYF TGCAGTGCCAAGTCCCCTGTAGTAGCGGGAGGGGAGCAGTACTTC
NA 15 TRBD1 TRBJ2-4 TRBV28 CASSLEQGGRNIQYF TGTGCCAGCAGTTTGGAACAGGGGGGCAGAAACATTCAGTACTTC
NA 15 TRBD2 TRBJ2-2 TRBV30 CASGSRSGTTGELFF TGTGCCTCAGGATCAAGGAGCGGGACCACCGGGGAGCTGTTTTTT
NA 15 NA TRBJ2-5 TRBV14 CASSHRRTFQETQYF TGTGCCAGCAGCCATAGACGGACGTTTCAAGAGACCCAGTACTTC
many 14 TRBD2 TRBJ2-7 TRBV7-9 CASSLGSGRREQYF TGTGCCAGCAGCTTAGGGAGCGGGAGGCGGGAGCAGTACTTC
few 15 NA TRBJ1-5 TRBV28 CASSDPVITDQPQHF TGTGCCAGCAGTGACCCGGTAATAACGGATCAGCCCCAGCATTTT
NA 15 TRBD1 TRBJ1-3 TRBV7-2 CASSPDRGSGNTIYF TGTGCCAGCAGCCCGGACAGGGGCTCTGGAAACACCATATATTTT
once 17 NA TRBJ1-2 TRBV11-2 CASSWGAGKNANYGYTF TGTGCCAGCAGCTGGGGGGCAGGGAAGAATGCTAACTATGGCTACACCTTC
many 14 NA TRBJ1-2 TRBV11-1 CASSSGEGTLGYTF TGTGCCAGCAGCTCCGGCGAGGGTACATTAGGCTACACCTTC
many 13 TRBD2 TRBJ2-7 TRBV20-1 CSASTSGSYEQYF TGCAGTGCTAGTACTAGCGGGAGCTACGAGCAGTACTTC
NA 17 NA TRBJ1-1 TRBV20-1 CSASIRIGTARETEAFF TGCAGTGCTAGTATTCGGATAGGGACCGCTCGAGAGACTGAAGCTTTCTTT
few 15 TRBD1 TRBJ2-2 TRBV7-9 CASSLAETGTGELFF TGTGCCAGCAGCTTAGCGGAGACAGGGACCGGGGAGCTGTTTTTT
NA 13 NA TRBJ2-5 TRBV10-3 CAISEQGSETQYF TGTGCCATCAGTGAACAGGGATCAGAGACCCAGTACTTC
many 18 NA TRBJ2-5 TRBV24-1 CATSDHRVRSKLQETQYF TGTGCCACCAGTGACCACCGGGTGCGGAGTAAACTTCAAGAGACCCAGTACTTC
many 18 NA TRBJ2-3 TRBV7-2 CASSLGRLAGDSTDTQYF TGTGCCAGCAGCTTAGGAAGACTAGCAGGGGATAGCACAGATACGCAGTATTTT
few 15 NA TRBJ2-7 TRBV9 CASSVYSGSGYEQYF TGTGCCAGCAGCGTATATTCCGGGAGCGGTTACGAGCAGTACTTC
NA 15 TRBD1 TRBJ1-1 TRBV10-3 CAISERTGVGTEAFF TGTGCCATCAGTGAACGGACAGGGGTGGGGACTGAAGCTTTCTTT
NA 16 TRBD2 TRBJ2-1 TRBV20-1 CSARDRRLAGVIGQFF TGCAGTGCTAGAGATCGGAGGCTAGCGGGAGTGATTGGGCAGTTCTTC
many 18 TRBD1 TRBJ1-2 TRBV28 CASEDLVDRRRANYGYTF TGTGCCAGCGAAGACCTGGTGGACAGGCGCCGAGCTAACTATGGCTACACCTTC
many 16 TRBD2 TRBJ2-3 TRBV27 CASSPGAGVGTDTQYF TGTGCCAGCAGTCCTGGGGCGGGAGTGGGCACAGATACGCAGTATTTT
NA 15 NA TRBJ2-7 TRBV24-1 CATSDPSGSIDEQYF TGTGCCACCAGTGACCCAAGCGGAAGTATCGACGAGCAGTACTTC
few 15 TRBD1 TRBJ2-5 TRBV5-1 CASSSGTGTSETQYF TGCGCCAGCAGTTCCGGGACAGGGACTTCAGAGACCCAGTACTTC
many 12 NA TRBJ2-1 TRBV12-3/TRBV12-4 CASTYGLPEQFF TGTGCCAGCACCTACGGGTTACCTGAGCAGTTCTTC
few 16 NA TRBJ2-3 TRBV6-2/TRBV6-3 CASSYSGVLGTDTQYF TGTGCCAGCAGTTACTCGGGGGTTTTAGGCACAGATACGCAGTATTTT
many 16 TRBD1 TRBJ1-2 TRBV24-1 CATSDPTTGKDYGYTF TGTGCCACCAGTGATCCTACGACAGGGAAGGACTATGGCTACACCTTC
many 14 NA TRBJ2-2 TRBV28 CASRTPVDTGELFF TGTGCCAGCAGAACCCCGGTGGACACCGGGGAGCTGTTTTTT
few 14 NA TRBJ1-1 TRBV9 CASSVSGQNTEAFF TGTGCCAGCAGCGTATCGGGGCAGAACACTGAAGCTTTCTTT
NA 14 NA TRBJ2-5 TRBV6-2/TRBV6-3 CASSQDVSGETQYF TGTGCCAGCAGTCAGGACGTCTCTGGGGAGACCCAGTACTTC
many 13 TRBD1 TRBJ2-5 TRBV18 CASSGTVQETQYF TGTGCCAGCTCCGGGACAGTCCAAGAGACCCAGTACTTC
NA 14 NA TRBJ1-5 TRBV18 CASSPHGDWQPQHF TGTGCCAGCTCACCACATGGGGATTGGCAGCCCCAGCATTTT